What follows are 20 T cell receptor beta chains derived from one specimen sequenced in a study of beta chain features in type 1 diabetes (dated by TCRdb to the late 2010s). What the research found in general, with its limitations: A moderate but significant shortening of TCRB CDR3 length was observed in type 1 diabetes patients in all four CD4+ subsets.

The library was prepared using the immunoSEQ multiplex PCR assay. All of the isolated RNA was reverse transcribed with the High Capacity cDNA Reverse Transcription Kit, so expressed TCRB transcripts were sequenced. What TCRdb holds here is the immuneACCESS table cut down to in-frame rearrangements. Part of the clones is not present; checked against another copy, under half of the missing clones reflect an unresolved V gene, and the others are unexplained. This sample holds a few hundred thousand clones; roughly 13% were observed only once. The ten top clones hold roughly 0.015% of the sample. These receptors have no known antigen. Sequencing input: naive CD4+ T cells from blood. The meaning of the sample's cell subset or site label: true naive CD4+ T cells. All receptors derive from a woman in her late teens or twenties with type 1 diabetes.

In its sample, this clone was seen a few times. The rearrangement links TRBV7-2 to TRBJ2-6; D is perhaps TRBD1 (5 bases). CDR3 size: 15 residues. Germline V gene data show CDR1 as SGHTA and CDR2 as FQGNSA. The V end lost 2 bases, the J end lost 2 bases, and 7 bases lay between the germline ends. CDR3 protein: CASSLQGTGANVLTF. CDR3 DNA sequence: TGTGCCAGCAGCTTACAGGGCACTGGGGCCAACGTCCTGACTTTC.

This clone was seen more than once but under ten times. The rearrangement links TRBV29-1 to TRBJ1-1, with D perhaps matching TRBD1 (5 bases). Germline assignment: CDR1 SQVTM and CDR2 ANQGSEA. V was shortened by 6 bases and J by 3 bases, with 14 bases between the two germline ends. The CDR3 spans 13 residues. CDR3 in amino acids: CSVRRGGDTEAFF. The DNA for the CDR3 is TGCAGCGTGCGTCGGGGGGGGGACACTGAAGCTTTCTTT.

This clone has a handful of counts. CDR3 in DNA: TGTGCCAGCAGCGTAGCTGGGGGGAGACAAGAGACCCAGTACTTC. Encoded protein: CASSVAGGRQETQYF. V gene TRBV9 combines with J gene TRBJ2-5; a possible D gene is TRBD2 (6 bases). V gave up 0 bases and J gave up 2 bases, with 11 bases separating them. The CDR3 consists of 15 residues. CDR1 and CDR2 (germline): SGDLS, YYNGEE.

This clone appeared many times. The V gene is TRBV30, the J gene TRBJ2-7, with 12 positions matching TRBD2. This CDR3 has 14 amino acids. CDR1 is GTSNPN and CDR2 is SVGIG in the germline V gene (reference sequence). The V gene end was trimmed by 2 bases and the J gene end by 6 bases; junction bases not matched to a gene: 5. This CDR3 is CAWSTGLAGTEQYV. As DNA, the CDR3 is TGTGCCTGGAGTACCGGACTAGCGGGAACCGAGCAGTACGTC.

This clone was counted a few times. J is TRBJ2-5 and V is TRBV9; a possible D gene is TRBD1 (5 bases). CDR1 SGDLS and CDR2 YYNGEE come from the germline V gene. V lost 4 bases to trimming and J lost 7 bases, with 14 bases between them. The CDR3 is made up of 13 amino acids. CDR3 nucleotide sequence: TGTGCCAGCAGCACCCAAGGGGCCGGGACCCAGTACTTC. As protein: CASSTQGAGTQYF.

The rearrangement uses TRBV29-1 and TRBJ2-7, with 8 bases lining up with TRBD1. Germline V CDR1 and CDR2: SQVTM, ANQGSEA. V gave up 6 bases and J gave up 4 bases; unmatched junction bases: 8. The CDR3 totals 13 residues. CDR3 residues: CSVPGTGRYEQYF. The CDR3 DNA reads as TGCAGCGTGCCCGGGACAGGACGGTACGAGCAGTACTTC.

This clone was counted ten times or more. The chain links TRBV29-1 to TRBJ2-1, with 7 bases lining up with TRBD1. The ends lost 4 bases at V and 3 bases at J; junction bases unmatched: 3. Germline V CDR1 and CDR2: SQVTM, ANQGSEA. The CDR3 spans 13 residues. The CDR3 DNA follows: TGCAGCGTTGGGGACAGCGTCTACAATGAGCAGTTCTTC. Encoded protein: CSVGDSVYNEQFF.

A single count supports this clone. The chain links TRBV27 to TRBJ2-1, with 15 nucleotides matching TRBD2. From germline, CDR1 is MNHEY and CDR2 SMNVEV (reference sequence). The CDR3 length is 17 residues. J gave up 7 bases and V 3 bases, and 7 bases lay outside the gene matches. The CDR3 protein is CASSFGLAGGPGNEQFF. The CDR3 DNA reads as TGTGCCAGCAGTTTCGGACTAGCGGGAGGGCCAGGTAATGAGCAGTTCTTC.

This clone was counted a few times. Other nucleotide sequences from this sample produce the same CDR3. The CDR3 loop is CASSPSTDTQYF. The CDR3, as DNA: TGTGCCAGCAGCCCCTCCACAGATACGCAGTATTTT. This chain connects TRBV2 to TRBJ2-3; D is uncertain. The V end lost 6 bases, the J end lost 2 bases, and 6 bases lay between the germline ends. The length of the CDR3 is 12 residues. Germline V lookup: CDR1 SNHLY, CDR2 FYNNEI.

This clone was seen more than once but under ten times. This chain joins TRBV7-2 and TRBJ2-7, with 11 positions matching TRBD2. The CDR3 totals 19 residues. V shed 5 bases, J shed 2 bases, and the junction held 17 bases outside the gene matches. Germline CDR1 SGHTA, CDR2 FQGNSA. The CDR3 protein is CASSLRLAGNAPSAYEQYV. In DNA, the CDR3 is TGTGCCAGCAGCCTAAGACTAGCGGGAAATGCCCCGTCGGCCTACGAGCAGTACGTC.

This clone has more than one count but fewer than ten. Here the CDR3 reads CASSLGVGTSYEQYV. In nucleotides, the CDR3 is TGTGCCAGCAGCTTAGGGGTCGGGACTAGCTACGAGCAGTACGTC. This chain links TRBV7-2 with TRBJ2-7, with TRBD2 matching over 8 bases. The CDR3 runs 15 residues. Per germline, CDR1 SGHTA and CDR2 FQGNSA. V lost 1 base to trimming and J lost 3 bases; unmatched junction nucleotides: 5.

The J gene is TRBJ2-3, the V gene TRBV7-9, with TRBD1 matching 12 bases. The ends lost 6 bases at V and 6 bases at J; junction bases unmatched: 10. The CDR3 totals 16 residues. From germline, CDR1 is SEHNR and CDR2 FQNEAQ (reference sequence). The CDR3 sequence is CASRPTRDRGRDTQYF. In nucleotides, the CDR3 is TGTGCCAGCAGACCAACCAGGGACAGGGGGCGGGATACGCAGTATTTT.

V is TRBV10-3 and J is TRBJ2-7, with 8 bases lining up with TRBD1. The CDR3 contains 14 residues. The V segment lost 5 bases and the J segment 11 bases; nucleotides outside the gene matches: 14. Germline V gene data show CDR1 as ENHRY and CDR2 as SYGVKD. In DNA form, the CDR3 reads TGTGCCATCAGTTCCTCAGGACAGGGCCGAAAGGAGTACTTC. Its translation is CAISSSGQGRKEYF.

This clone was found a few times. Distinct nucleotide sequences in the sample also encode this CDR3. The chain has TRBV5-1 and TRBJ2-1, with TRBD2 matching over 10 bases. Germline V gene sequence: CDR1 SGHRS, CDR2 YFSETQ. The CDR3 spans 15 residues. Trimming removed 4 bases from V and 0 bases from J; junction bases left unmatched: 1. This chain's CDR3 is CASSRTSGSYNEQFF. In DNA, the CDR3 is TGCGCCAGCAGCCGGACTAGCGGCTCCTACAATGAGCAGTTCTTC.

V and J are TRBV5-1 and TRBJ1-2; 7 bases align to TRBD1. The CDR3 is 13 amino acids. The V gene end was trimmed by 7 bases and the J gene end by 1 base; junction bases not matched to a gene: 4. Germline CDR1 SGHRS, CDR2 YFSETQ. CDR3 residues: CASRQGFNYGYTF. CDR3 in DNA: TGCGCCAGCCGACAGGGCTTTAACTATGGCTACACCTTC.

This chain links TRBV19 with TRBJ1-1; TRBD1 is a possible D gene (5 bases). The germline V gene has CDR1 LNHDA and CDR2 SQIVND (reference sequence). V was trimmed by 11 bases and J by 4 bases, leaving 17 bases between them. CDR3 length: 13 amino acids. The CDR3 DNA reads TGTGCCGCGAGCCTGGGGCGGTCCACTGAAGCTTTCTTT. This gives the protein CAASLGRSTEAFF. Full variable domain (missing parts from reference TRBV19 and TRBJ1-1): DGGITQSPKYLFRKEGQNVTLSCEQNLNHDAMYWYRQDPGQGLRLIYYSQIVNDFQKGDIAEGYSVSREKKESFPLTVTSAQKNPTAFYLCAASLGRSTEAFFGQGTRLTVV.

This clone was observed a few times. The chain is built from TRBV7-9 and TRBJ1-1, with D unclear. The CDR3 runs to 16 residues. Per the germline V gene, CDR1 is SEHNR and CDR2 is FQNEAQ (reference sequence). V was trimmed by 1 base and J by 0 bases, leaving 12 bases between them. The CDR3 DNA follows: TGTGCCAGCAGCTTAGGGTCTTGGAGAATGAACACTGAAGCTTTCTTT. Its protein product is CASSLGSWRMNTEAFF.

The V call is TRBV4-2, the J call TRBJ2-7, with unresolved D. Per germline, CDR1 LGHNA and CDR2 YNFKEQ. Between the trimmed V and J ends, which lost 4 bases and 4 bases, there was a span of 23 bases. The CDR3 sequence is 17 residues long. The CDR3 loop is CASSPSILVTEVYEQYF. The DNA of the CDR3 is TGTGCCAGCAGCCCCTCTATCCTTGTGACTGAAGTATACGAGCAGTACTTC.

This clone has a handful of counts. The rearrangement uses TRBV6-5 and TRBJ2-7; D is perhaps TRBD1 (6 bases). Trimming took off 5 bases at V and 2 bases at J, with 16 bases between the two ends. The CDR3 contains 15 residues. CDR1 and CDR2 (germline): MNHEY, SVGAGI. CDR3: CASSRTAGTPYEQYV. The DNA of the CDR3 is TGTGCCAGCAGTCGGACAGCCGGGACCCCCTACGAGCAGTACGTC.

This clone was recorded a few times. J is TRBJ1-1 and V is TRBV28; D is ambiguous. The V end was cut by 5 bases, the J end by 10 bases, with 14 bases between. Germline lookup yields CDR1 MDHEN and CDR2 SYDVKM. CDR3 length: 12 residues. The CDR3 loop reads CASSPTVIGAFF. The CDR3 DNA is TGTGCCAGCAGTCCTACAGTGATCGGAGCTTTCTTT.